This entry is about one TCR beta chain. Its antigen is unknown. Within the sample, other DNA sequences also encode this same CDR3. The table came from immunoSEQ multiplex PCR; TCRdb's copy has only in-frame clones and leaves some out. The profile shows about 1,900,000 clones, around 96% of them singletons. Germline V CDR1 and CDR2: SGHDT, YYEEEE. V lost 2 bases to trimming and J lost 0 bases, with 2 bases between them. CDR3 length: 12 residues. This entry belongs to a study of shared clonotypes between healthy human individuals. Study background: The cohort had two women and three men, ages 18 to 49.

Study-level points and caveats: Clonotype sharing across a handful of donors was observed for about 5.2% of naive CD4 clonotypes. Even with large depth, rarefaction showed that sorted-subset sequencing was incomplete.

Positively selected for CCR7, the CD45RO-negative cells used as naive CD8 cells excluded terminally differentiated effector memory CD45RA+ cells. Only Caucasian adults living in Nashville, Tennessee served as donors. The chain recombines TRBV5-6 with TRBJ1-1; D is undetermined. The sequence came from a man aged 18 to 30 in good health. Sequenced material: naive CD8+ T cells sorted from blood. CDR3 DNA sequence: TGTGCCAGCAGCTTCCTGAACACTGAAGCTTTCTTT. Translation gives CASSFLNTEAFF.